Each of the 25 T cell receptor beta chains below was sequenced from the same sample in a study of blood T cells in healthy people across ages (dated by TCRdb to the mid-2010s). Receptor libraries were prepared by 5' RACE. Sequencing instrument: Illumina HiSeq 2500. A second PCR of roughly 7 to 11 cycles was run with a J-beta primer mix and a sample-barcoded 5' primer. TCRdb handled the public reads itself, with Q25 trimming in fastp and clone calling in MiXCR, and kept productive beta chains. Merged by CDR3 protein, the rows form single entries marked with the most common genes and DNA. In all, the sample holds under 1,000,000 distinct CDR3 sequences, and 35% to 60% of those were seen once. The top ten clones comprise 15% to 20% of the sample. Sequences were obtained from blood. These receptor sequences come from a man at least 80 years old in good health.

This clonotype was counted a few times. CDR3 loop: CASSMGGGSYNEQFF. The DNA of the CDR3 is TGTGCCAGTAGTATGGGCGGGGGGTCCTACAATGAGCAGTTCTTC. The rearrangement links TRBV19 to TRBJ2-1; 8 positions match TRBD2. The CDR3 has 15 residues. The V gene's germline CDR1 is LNHDA and CDR2 SQIVND (reference sequence). With V trimmed by 3 bases and J by 1 base, 2 bases remained unmatched.

The V and J genes are TRBV14 and TRBJ1-2; no clear D gene. V lost 4 bases and J lost 6, with 9 bases in between. This CDR3 has 12 amino acids. Looked up from germline, CDR1 is SGHDN and CDR2 is FVKESK. CDR3 nucleotide sequence: TGTGCCAGCAGCCTGGGATTAAATGGCTACACCTTC. Protein product: CASSLGLNGYTF.

This clonotype was seen a few times. This rearrangement joins TRBV7-2 to TRBJ2-5; TRBD1 agrees at 8 bases. CDR3 length: 14 residues. With V trimmed by 5 bases and J by 4 bases, 6 bases remained unmatched. The germline V gene has CDR1 SGHTA and CDR2 FQGNSA. CDR3 amino acids: CASSQTRGRETQYF. In DNA, the CDR3 is TGTGCCAGCAGCCAAACCAGGGGGCGAGAGACCCAGTACTTC.

This clonotype was seen more than once but under ten times. The chain carries TRBV6-5 and TRBJ2-1, with 7 bases lining up with TRBD2. This CDR3 region has 14 residues. Germline trimming cut 2 bases from V and 7 bases from J; bases unmatched to any gene: 5. Germline CDR1 MNHEY, CDR2 SVGAGI. The CDR3 region has the DNA TGTGCCAGCAGTTACGGGGGGGTAAAGAATGAGCAGTTCTTC. Protein: CASSYGGVKNEQFF.

This clonotype was seen a handful of times. The chain is built from TRBV7-2 and TRBJ2-3; a weak D match, TRBD2 (6 bases). Germline-derived CDR1 and CDR2 are SGHTA and FQGNSA. The CDR3 is made up of 15 amino acids. V gave up 3 bases and J gave up 1 base, with 11 bases separating them. CDR3 residues: CASSFYGGRTDTQYF. Here the CDR3 DNA reads TGTGCCAGCAGCTTTTACGGGGGTCGCACAGATACGCAGTATTTT.

The J gene is TRBJ2-4, the V gene TRBV3-1; D is unclear. Trimming took off 4 bases at V and 4 bases at J, with 5 bases between the two ends. Germline V CDR1 and CDR2: LGHDT, YNNKEL (reference sequence). The CDR3 loop spans 12 amino acids. The CDR3 nucleotides are TGTGCCAGCAGCCTCTATAAAAACATTCAGTACTTC. It yields the protein CASSLYKNIQYF.

This clonotype was observed a handful of times. The V gene is TRBV18, the J gene TRBJ1-2; D not resolved. The V end lost 3 bases, the J end lost 5 bases, and 4 bases lay between the germline ends. Germline V CDR1 and CDR2: KGHSH, LQKENI. The CDR3 consists of 11 residues. CDR3 coding DNA: TGTGCCAGCTCACCGGAGTATGGCTACACCTTC. Translation gives CASSPEYGYTF.

This clonotype has a handful of counts. The rearrangement joins TRBV5-1 to TRBJ2-7; 9 bases are shared with TRBD1. The length of the CDR3 is 15 residues. V lost 4 bases and J lost 4; bases outside the gene matches: 9. CDR1 is SGHRS, CDR2 YFSETQ, per germline. CDR3 sequence: CASSRPGTGSYEQYF. In DNA, the CDR3 is TGCGCCAGCAGCAGACCTGGGACAGGGAGTTACGAGCAGTACTTC.

The V call is TRBV7-2, the J call TRBJ2-5; D perhaps matches TRBD2 (5 bases). The CDR3 is made up of 15 amino acids. The ends were cut back, 3 bases at V and 11 bases at J, with 22 bases in the middle. The germline V gene encodes CDR1 SGHTA and CDR2 FQGNSA. The CDR3 sequence: CASSLGGYSDNEQYF. Written as DNA, the CDR3 is TGTGCCAGCAGCTTGGGCGGGTACAGCGACAATGAGCAGTACTTC.

This clonotype has more than one count but fewer than ten. J is TRBJ2-3 and V is TRBV6-1; D is uncertain. This CDR3 has 14 residues. Germline CDR1 MNHNS, CDR2 SASEGT. V lost 5 bases, J lost 4 bases, and 13 bases lay in between. This chain's CDR3 is CASSPYTTPDTQYF. CDR3 sequence (DNA): TGTGCCAGCAGTCCCTACACCACACCAGATACGCAGTATTTT.

J is TRBJ2-5 and V is TRBV18, with D possibly TRBD1 on 5 matching bases. The J call is in doubt because the DNA end fits TRBJ2-7 better. CDR3 length: 13 residues. Germline V gene sequence: CDR1 KGHSH, CDR2 LQKENI. The DNA for the CDR3 is TGTGCCAGCTCACCGGGCAGGGTGGACGAGCAGTACTTC. Protein product: CASSPGRVDEQYF.

This chain links TRBV2 with TRBJ2-7, with TRBD2 matching over 8 bases. This CDR3 region has 14 residues. Germline loops: CDR1 SNHLY, CDR2 FYNNEI. The junction had 9 bases not matched to a gene; V was cut back by 7 bases and J by 4 bases. In DNA, the CDR3 is TGTGCCAGCAACCCGGGGGGCGGGAGGTACGAGCAGTACTTC. Protein product: CASNPGGGRYEQYF.

The V and J genes are TRBV7-2 and TRBJ2-3; 12 bases are shared with TRBD2. CDR1 SGHTA and CDR2 FQGNSA come from the germline V gene. This CDR3 spans 17 amino acids. The V and J ends lost 2 bases and 6 bases, in that order; junction bases with no gene match: 9. The CDR3 loop reads CASSLQASGGALDTQYF. DNA of the CDR3: TGTGCCAGCAGCTTACAGGCTAGCGGGGGGGCTTTGGATACGCAGTATTTT. The full variable domain, completed using reference TRBV7-2 and TRBJ2-3, is GAGVSQSPSNKVTEKGKDVELRCDPISGHTALYWYRQSLGQGLEFLIYFQGNSAPDKSGLPSDRFSAERTGGSVSTLTIQRTQQEDSAVYLCASSLQASGGALDTQYFGPGTRLTVL.

This clonotype was detected only a few times. The V and J genes are TRBV27 and TRBJ1-5; perhaps TRBD1 as D (5 bases). This CDR3 has 17 amino acids. Germline V gene sequence: CDR1 MNHEY, CDR2 SMNVEV (reference sequence). The V end lost 1 base, the J end lost 6 bases, and 19 bases lay between the germline ends. The CDR3 spells CASSLFSIGAVSQPQHF. The CDR3 nucleotides are TGTGCCAGCAGTTTATTCTCGATTGGGGCAGTCAGTCAGCCCCAGCATTTT.

The V call is TRBV6-2 or TRBV6-3, the J call TRBJ2-5, with D possibly matching TRBD1 (6 bases). CDR3 length: 14 amino acids. Germline assignment: CDR1 MNHEY and CDR2 SVGEGT. The ends were cut back, 5 bases at V and 2 bases at J, with 12 bases in the middle. This chain's CDR3 is CASSNLGGQETQYF. Written as DNA, the CDR3 is TGTGCCAGCAGTAACCTAGGGGGACAAGAGACCCAGTACTTC.

The chain recombines TRBV12-3 or TRBV12-4 with TRBJ2-5, with 9 bases aligning to TRBD1. The CDR3 length is 14 residues. The V and J ends lost 6 bases and 11 bases, in that order; junction bases with no gene match: 13. The CDR3 DNA reads TGTGCCAGCAGAACCAGGACAGGGGAATATGAGCAGTACTTC. Translated, it gives CASRTRTGEYEQYF.

This chain joins TRBV28 and TRBJ1-1; D is possibly TRBD1 (5 bases). Per the germline V gene, CDR1 is MDHEN and CDR2 is SYDVKM. This CDR3 has 14 residues. V was clipped by 2 bases and J by 8 bases, with 15 bases between them. The CDR3 region has the DNA TGTGCCAGCAGTTTACCCGGGGGACGGTGCGAAGCTTTCTTT. Amino acids: CASSLPGGRCEAFF.

A remark on this clonotype: With a much larger clone just one base away, this may be a read error. The chain joins TRBV28 to TRBJ1-2; 7 bases match TRBD1. After removal of 10 bases from V and 5 bases from J, the junction contained 7 bases not matched to a gene. The germline CDR1 and CDR2 sequences are MDHEN and SYDVKM. The CDR3 is 12 residues long. The CDR3 DNA sequence: TGTGCCACCGCCGGGACAGTTTATGGCTACACCTTC. It specifies CATAGTVYGYTF.

The chain couples TRBV24-1 to TRBJ2-5; D gene unclear. V shed 2 bases and J shed 5 bases, with 14 bases lying between them. This CDR3 is 15 amino acids long. The germline CDR1 and CDR2 sequences are KGHDR and SFDVKD. For the CDR3, the DNA is TGTGCCACCAGTGATTATGGACCGCCTTGGGAGACCCAGTACTTC. The encoded protein is CATSDYGPPWETQYF.

The chain couples TRBV15 to TRBJ2-5; 7 positions match TRBD2. The CDR3 runs to 19 residues. The germline gives CDR1 LNHNV, CDR2 YYDKDF (reference sequence). Trimming cost V 0 bases and J 1 base; bases outside gene matches: 14. CDR3 bases: TGTGCCACCAGCAGAGATCTAGGCCTAGCGGAGAAGTTCCAAGAGACCCAGTACTTC. Amino acid sequence: CATSRDLGLAEKFQETQYF.

Points on this clonotype: Compared with germline, one end of the junction differs, possibly owing to a read error. This chain uses TRBV5-5 with TRBJ2-7; tentative D call: TRBD2 (5 bases). The CDR3 totals 12 residues. Germline loops: CDR1 SGHKS, CDR2 YYEKEE (reference sequence). CDR3 DNA sequence: TGTACCAGCAGCTTGGCCGGGGACGAGCAGTACTTC. It yields the protein CTSSLAGDEQYF.

This clonotype was detected a few times. The chain uses TRBV12-3 or TRBV12-4 and TRBJ2-3; D may be TRBD1 or TRBD2 (5 bases each). This CDR3 is built from 12 residues. Deletions cut 6 bases from V and 6 bases from J, with 10 bases between. The CDR3: CASRTEGDTQYF. For the CDR3, the DNA is TGTGCCAGCAGAACAGAGGGGGATACGCAGTATTTT.

Turning to this clonotype: It may be a read error: a sequence one base away is much more abundant. V usage is TRBV11-2 and J usage is TRBJ1-1; TRBD1 is a possible D gene (5 bases). This CDR3 is 15 amino acids long. CDR1 and CDR2 from the germline V gene are SGHAT and FQNNGV. The CDR3 spells CASSISGTMNTKAFF. DNA for the CDR3: TGTGCCAGCAGCATTTCCGGGACGATGAACACTAAAGCTTTCTTT.

This chain connects TRBV7-2 to TRBJ2-3; 8 bases line up with TRBD2. Germline V gives CDR1 SGHTA, CDR2 FQGNSA. This CDR3 has 12 amino acids. With 2 bases clipped from V and 14 bases from J, the junction kept 6 bases outside the gene matches. CDR3 nucleotide sequence: TGTGCCAGCAGCTTACGGGGCCGGGAGGGGTATTTT. Its translation is CASSLRGREGYF.

The chain uses TRBV29-1 and TRBJ2-7; 7 bases align to TRBD1. Germline V gene sequence: CDR1 SQVTM, CDR2 ANQGSEA. With V trimmed by 4 bases and J by 3 bases, 9 bases remained unmatched. CDR3 size: 14 residues. CDR3 residues: CSVATTGTVYEQYF. The CDR3 DNA reads TGCAGCGTTGCCACTACCGGGACAGTCTACGAGCAGTACTTC.